This T cell receptor (beta chain) was sequenced during a study of shared clonotypes between healthy human individuals. General study points: It was observed that 5% to 6% of naive CD4 clonotypes were shared across several donors.

CDR1 is SGHDT, CDR2 YYEEEE, per germline. The CDR3 spans 13 residues. With 4 bases clipped from V and 7 bases from J, the junction kept 8 bases outside the gene matches. Sorted-subset replicate PCRs used 150 to 200 ng DNA, 30,000 or so T cell genomes. Authors' analysis steps: There were no quality scores in the junction-only immunoSEQ sequences, so filtering differed. Measured with immunoSEQ multiplex PCR; TCRdb has only the in-frame clones, and not every one. The V and J calls and the clone size are those of that table, but D and trimming were determined from the DNA. The sample yields over 100,000 clones, roughly two thirds seen once. On this clone: Antigen unknown.

CCR7-negative CD45RA+ TemRA cells were pooled with CD45RO+ cells for CD8 memory. What was sequenced was memory CD8+ T cells sorted from blood. Subset here: CD45RO+ cells pooled with CCR7-negative TemRA cells. The rearrangement links TRBV5-6 to TRBJ2-7; 7 positions match TRBD1. The clonotype originates from a woman aged 25 to 45 in good health. CDR3 sequence reads: CASSMTGRGEQYF. As DNA, the CDR3 is TGTGCCAGCAGCATGACAGGGCGTGGGGAGCAGTACTTC.